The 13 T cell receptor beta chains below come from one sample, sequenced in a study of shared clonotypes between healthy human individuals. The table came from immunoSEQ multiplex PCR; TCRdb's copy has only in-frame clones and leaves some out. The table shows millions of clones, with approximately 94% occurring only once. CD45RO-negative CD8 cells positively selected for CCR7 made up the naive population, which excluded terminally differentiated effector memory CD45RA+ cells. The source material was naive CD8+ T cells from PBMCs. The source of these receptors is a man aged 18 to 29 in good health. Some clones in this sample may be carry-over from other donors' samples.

The chain's CDR3 is CASSPLMLADNEQFF. In DNA form, the CDR3 reads TGCGCCAGCAGCCCTCTAATGTTGGCCGACAATGAGCAGTTCTTC. The rearrangement uses TRBV4-1 and TRBJ2-1, with D unclear. V was trimmed by 4 bases and J by 5 bases, leaving 15 bases between them. Germline-derived CDR1 and CDR2 are MGHRA and YSYEKL. This CDR3 spans 15 amino acids.

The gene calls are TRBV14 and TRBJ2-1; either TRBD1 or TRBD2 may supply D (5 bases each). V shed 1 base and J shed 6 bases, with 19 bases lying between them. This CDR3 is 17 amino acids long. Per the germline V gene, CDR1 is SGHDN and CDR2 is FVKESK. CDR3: CASSQVAGTYRPNEQFF. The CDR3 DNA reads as TGTGCCAGCAGCCAAGTTGCCGGGACCTACCGTCCCAATGAGCAGTTCTTC.

CDR3 sequence (DNA): TGTGCCAGCAGCTGGTCAGCGGGAGGTACGGGAAATGAGCAGTTCTTC. Protein: CASSWSAGGTGNEQFF. This sequence joins TRBV11-2 and TRBJ2-1, with 9 bases fitting TRBD2. CDR1 and CDR2 (germline): SGHAT, FQNNGV. The CDR3 length is 16 residues. V dropped 4 bases and J dropped 7; count of bases not matched to a gene: 11.

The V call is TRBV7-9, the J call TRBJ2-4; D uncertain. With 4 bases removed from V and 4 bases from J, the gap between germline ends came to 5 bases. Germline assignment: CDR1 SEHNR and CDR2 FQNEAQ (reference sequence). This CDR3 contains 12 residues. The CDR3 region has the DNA TGTGCCAGCAGCTCCGTAAAAAACATTCAGTACTTC. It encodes CASSSVKNIQYF.

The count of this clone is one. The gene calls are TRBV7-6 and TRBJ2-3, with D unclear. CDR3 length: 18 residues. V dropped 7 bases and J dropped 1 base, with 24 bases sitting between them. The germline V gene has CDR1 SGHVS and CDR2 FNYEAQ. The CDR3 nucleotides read TGTGCCAGCACCCTCAACGTTGACGGGCCCATACGCACAGATACGCAGTATTTT. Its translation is CASTLNVDGPIRTDTQYF. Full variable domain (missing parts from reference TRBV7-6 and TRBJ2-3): GAGVSQSPRYKVTKRGQDVALRCDPISGHVSLYWYRQALGQGPEFLTYFNYEAQQDKSGLPNDRFSAERPEGSISTLTIQRTEQRDSAMYRCASTLNVDGPIRTDTQYFGPGTRLTVL.

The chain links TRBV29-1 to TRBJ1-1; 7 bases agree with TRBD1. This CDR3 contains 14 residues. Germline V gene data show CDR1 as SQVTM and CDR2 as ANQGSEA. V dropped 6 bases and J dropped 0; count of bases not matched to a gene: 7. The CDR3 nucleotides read TGCAGCGTCCGAGGACAGGTCCTGAACACTGAAGCTTTCTTT. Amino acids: CSVRGQVLNTEAFF.

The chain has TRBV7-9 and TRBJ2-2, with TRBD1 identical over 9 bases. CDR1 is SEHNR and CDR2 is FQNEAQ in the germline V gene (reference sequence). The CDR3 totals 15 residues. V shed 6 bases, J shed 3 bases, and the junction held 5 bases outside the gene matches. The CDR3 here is CASRKRDRDTGELFF. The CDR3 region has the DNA TGTGCCAGCAGGAAACGGGACAGGGACACCGGGGAGCTGTTTTTT. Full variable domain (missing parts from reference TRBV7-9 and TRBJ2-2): DTGVSQNPRHKITKRGQNVTFRCDPISEHNRLYWYRQTLGQGPEFLTYFQNEAQLEKSRLLSDRFSAERPKGSFSTLEIQRTEQGDSAMYLCASRKRDRDTGELFFGEGSRLTVL.

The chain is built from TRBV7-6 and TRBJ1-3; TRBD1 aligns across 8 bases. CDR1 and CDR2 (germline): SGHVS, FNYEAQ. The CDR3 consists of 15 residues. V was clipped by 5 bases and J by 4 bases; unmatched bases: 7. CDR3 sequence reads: CASSHGQGVGNTIYF. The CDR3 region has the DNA TGTGCCAGCAGCCACGGACAGGGAGTAGGAAACACCATATATTTT.

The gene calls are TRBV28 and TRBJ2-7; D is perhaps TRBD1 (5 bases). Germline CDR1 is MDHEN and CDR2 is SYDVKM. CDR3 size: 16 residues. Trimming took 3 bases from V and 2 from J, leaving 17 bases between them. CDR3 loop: CASSFPPDTDPYEQYF. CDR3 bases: TGTGCCAGCAGTTTCCCGCCGGACACGGATCCCTACGAGCAGTACTTC.

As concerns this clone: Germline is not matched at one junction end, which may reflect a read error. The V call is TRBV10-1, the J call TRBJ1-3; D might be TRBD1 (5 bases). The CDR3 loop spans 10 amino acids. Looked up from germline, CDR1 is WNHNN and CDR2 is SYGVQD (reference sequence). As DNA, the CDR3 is TGCGCCAGCAGTGTTGGGACCGAGAATTTT. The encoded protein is CASSVGTENF.

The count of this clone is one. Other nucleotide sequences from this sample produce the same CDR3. The CDR3 DNA follows: TGCAGTGCTAGGGCCGACTACGAGCAGTACTTC. Its protein is CSARADYEQYF. The genes are TRBV20-1 and TRBJ2-7; no reliable D call. The germline V gene encodes CDR1 DFQATT and CDR2 SNEGSKA (reference sequence). The length of the CDR3 is 11 residues. Trimming cost V 3 bases and J 3 bases, with 6 bases left between them.

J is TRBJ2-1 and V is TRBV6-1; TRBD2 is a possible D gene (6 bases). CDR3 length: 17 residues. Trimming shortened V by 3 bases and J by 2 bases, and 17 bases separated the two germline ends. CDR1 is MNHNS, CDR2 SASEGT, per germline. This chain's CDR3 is CASSDRDWTFAYNEQFF. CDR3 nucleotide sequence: TGTGCCAGCAGTGACCGGGACTGGACGTTTGCCTACAATGAGCAGTTCTTC.

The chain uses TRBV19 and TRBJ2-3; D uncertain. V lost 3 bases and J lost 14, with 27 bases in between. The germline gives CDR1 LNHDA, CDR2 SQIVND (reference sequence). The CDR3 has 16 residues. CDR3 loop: CASSMDLEENLYARYF. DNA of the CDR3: TGTGCCAGTAGTATGGATCTAGAGGAAAATTTATACGCACGGTATTTT.